The rows below give T cell receptor beta chains drawn from one sample of a study of patients and donors after allogeneic stem cell transplantation. TCRdb itself ran the RT-PCR reads through MiXCR, one entry per CDR3 protein. The table records around 160,000 distinct CDR3 sequences, approximately 30% of them present only once. The sequenced material came from blood, either unsorted or a sorted T cell fraction (not recorded which). Receptors were obtained from a human donor who was either an allogeneic HSCT recipient or a stem cell or donor lymphocyte infusion donor (not recorded which). It is not recorded whose cells these are; they may come from a transplant donor. Each CDR3 is given with its conserved first and last residue. The size of a clone is reported for some rows only, either as once, few or many, or as a class for expanded clones.

V	J	size	CDR3
TRBV29-1	TRBJ2-5	.	CSVAMGQSLGETQYF
TRBV7-9	TRBJ2-7	few	CASSLPGSLPYEQYF
TRBV3-1	TRBJ2-1	.	CASSQEMEEQFF
TRBV3-1	TRBJ1-1	few	CASSQGTALEAFF
TRBV12-3/TRBV12-4	TRBJ2-7	.	CASTRGGTEQYF
TRBV9	TRBJ2-7	.	CASSPRGRMSEQYF
TRBV20-1	TRBJ2-1	.	CSGAETSYNEQFF
TRBV5-1	TRBJ2-1	.	CASRGTSGINEQFF
TRBV7-3	TRBJ1-2	.	CASSLTGSGGGRPYGYTF
TRBV24-1	TRBJ2-3	many	CATSDPNDLTSTDTQYF
TRBV9	TRBJ2-5	.	CASSVAGETQYF
TRBV19	TRBJ1-1	.	CASSLNRDGAEAFF
TRBV18	TRBJ2-4	.	CASSRAGGDIQYF
TRBV6-2/TRBV6-3	TRBJ2-2	.	CASTLRKRNTGELFF
TRBV2	TRBJ2-7	.	CASSYTNPGYEQYF
TRBV20-1	TRBJ1-5	many	CSAPQGAGQPQHF
TRBV25-1	TRBJ1-6	.	CASSGSLEKGQGRNSPLHF
TRBV6-5	TRBJ1-1	few	CASSYGGWGTEAFF
TRBV30	TRBJ2-1	.	CAWSRNLVGYNEQFF
TRBV3-1	TRBJ2-1	once	CASTPWGSFGGNEQFF